This T cell receptor (beta chain) was retrieved from a study of shared clonotypes between healthy human individuals (dated by TCRdb to 2020 to 2021). About the study as a whole: Two women and three men aged 18 to 49 years were included in the cohort. Leukapheresis yielded between about 0.94 and 8.9 billion PBMCs per donor. To increase sequencing depth and limit assay-specific biases, different laboratories used diverse techniques to prepare libraries and sequence TCR repertoires. The study deeply sequenced blood TCR repertoires of several healthy adults to estimate repertoire size and the extent of clonotype sharing between individuals. For each donor, three plates each were used for CD4 naive and CD4 memory, two plates were used for CD8 naive, and one plate was used for CD8 memory.

General study outcomes and caveats: Because the study included a small number of donors, the genetic and exposure-history diversity represented was limited. Naive subsets generally had larger estimated clonotype richness than memory subsets did. When a few donors were compared, the shared fraction of clonotypes was around 4.6% for naive CD4, about 4% for naive CD8, 2.3% for memory CD4, and roughly 0.43% for memory CD8. Incomplete sequencing was indicated by rarefaction of sorted-subset datasets, despite the large sequencing depth. Pairwise subsampling indicated that sequencing depth was expected to affect the degree of clonotype sharing among donors. Sampling was restricted to blood, and TCR repertoires in tissue are likely to differ from TCR repertoires in blood. Compared with non-shared clonotypes, clonotypes shared by all four sorted-subset donors had higher generation probabilities.

TCR CDR3 regions were amplified from genomic DNA by multiplex PCR using the deep immunoSEQ assay. Genomic DNA extracted from each cell subset was distributed evenly over all wells of several immunoSEQ 96-well plates, and each plate served as one replicate. For sorted subsets, about 200 ng genomic DNA, equal to 25,000 to 35,000 T cell genomes, was loaded into each replicate PCR. Purified libraries were quantified with a Qubit 3.0 fluorometer, sized on a Bioanalyzer 2100, and re-quantified with the KAPA Library Quantification kit. Each immunoSEQ 96-well plate was sequenced on its own single-read 150-cycle Illumina NextSeq 550 flow cell. The original methods were these. Because the immunoSEQ output included only junctional sequences and no quality scores, the filtering could not be the same as the filtering used for full-length reads. To assign V/J genes and CDR3, sequences were annotated using PyIR, a Python wrapper for IgBLAST v1.9, with IMGT germline references. Reads were filtered out if the reads had weak V/J assignments (E-value above 1e-6), no CDR3, stop codons, out-of-frame junctions, or ambiguous translated residues. A V3J clonotype was defined by an identical inferred V gene, J gene, and CDR3 amino acid sequence. To compute the percentage overlap between repertoires, the number of shared unique clonotypes was divided by the size of the smaller repertoire. RTK rarefaction, the Chao1 estimator, and Recon v2.1 estimates of unobserved clonotypes were used to assess repertoire richness. Generation probabilities were computed with OLGA for all TCRbeta clonotypes obtained by the gDNA method from several donors. The immuneACCESS repertoire file appears here via TCRdb, limited to in-frame rearrangements. These files lack a portion of the clones; in checked studies, under half of the deficit traces to unresolved V genes, and the cause of the others is not known. That table is the source of V, J and clone size, and D and trimming were worked out from the DNA. Recorded for this sample are a few million clones; roughly nine tenths of them occurred a single time. In total, the top ten clones hold 0.11% to 0.15% of the sample.

Details on this clone: Which antigen it targets is not known. No quality values exist for individual bases; no much larger clone is one base distant.

Donors were healthy HIV-negative adults with no recently reported acute infections or vaccinations. Every donor was a Caucasian adult living in Nashville, Tennessee, USA. Magnetic negative selection was used to enrich CD4+ T cells, after which naive cells were positively selected on CD45RA and the negative fraction became the memory subset. After blood collection by leukapheresis, PBMCs were isolated using Ficoll-Histopaque density gradient centrifugation and then cryopreserved in the vapor phase of liquid nitrogen. Analytical flow cytometry was used to check the purity and quantity of every magnetically sorted T cell population. From each sorted fraction, genomic DNA was isolated and quantified by UV absorbance on a Nanodrop 2000c. According to the germline V gene, CDR1 reads ENHRY and CDR2 reads SYGVKD. From its cysteine to its phenylalanine, the CDR3 spans 12 amino acids. The kept DNA is CDR3 alone, 36 bases in frame from the first base. V is pared back by 10 bases and J by 4 bases, with 13 bases lying between the germline termini.

This sequence was found in a young man in good health. The material sequenced was naive CD4+ T cells sorted from blood. Interpreted using the paper, the cell subset or site label stands for: CD45RA+ positively selected. The rearranged segments are TRBV10-3 and TRBJ2-5; a tentative D match to TRBD1 spans 6 bases. The nucleotide sequence reads TGTGCCAGCAGACAGGCGGGAGAGACCCAGTACTTC. Translation gives CASRQAGETQYF.